This T cell receptor (beta chain) was recovered during a study of blood T cell repertoires in COVID-19 (dated by TCRdb to about 2020). A note on the overall study: Samples covering the acute and convalescent phases of COVID-19 were provided by collaborators in the United States, Italy and Spain. The material from the prospective study consisted of cDNA or gDNA derived from T cells, B-cell-depleted T cells, or PBMCs. Deeply sampled blood TCRbeta repertoires from subjects exposed to, actively infected with, or recovered from COVID-19 were included in the dataset. A freely available public database, intended as a resource for researchers studying the immune response to SARS-CoV-2, is where the repertoires were released. The samples were drawn from the first 160 participants of the ongoing ImmuneRACE study and from 1,200 or so subjects provided by 6 global collaborators. Nearly every sample came with metadata listing a de-identified subject ID, COVID-19 status, age in years and sex. Where HLA class I and class II types were available, the types were taken from metadata supplied by the sample provider, not from assay-based typing. General conclusions and limits of the study: Clinical and demographic metadata were provided uncurated, with the amount varying by source and participant.

As regards this clone: It has no known antigen specificity. Base qualities are missing; no much larger clone stands one base away.

Each collaborating institution followed its own protocols to collect whole blood in K2EDTA tubes. For TCRbeta analysis, collaborators shipped samples in one of three forms: frozen whole blood, isolated PBMCs, or DNA extracted from either of those sample types. The CDR3 measures 17 amino acids from cysteine to phenylalanine. Only the CDR3 portion is preserved as DNA: 51 bases, with reading frame beginning at the first base. The germline V gene supplies CDR1 SGHAT and CDR2 FQNNGV. V is trimmed back by 5 bases and J by 0 bases, and the junction contains 3 bases that no gene match accounts for. TCRbeta CDR3 regions were amplified from genomic DNA by means of the immunoSEQ Assay, a bias-controlled multiplex PCR. Turning to the authors' computational methods: Within the assay, amplification of reference gene primers was used to estimate how many nucleated cells each sample contained. To quantify the absolute abundance of each unique TCRbeta CDR3 rearrangement, sequence reads were collapsed and filtered. For each sample, productive Simpson clonality was calculated as the square root of Simpson's diversity index across productive rearrangements. The clones in this table, taken by TCRdb from immuneACCESS, are in-frame only. Not every clone is retained; where verified, under half of the shortfall comes from an unresolved V gene, and the cause of the rest is unknown. V, J and clone size are those of that table, while D and trimming were read from the DNA. The table for this sample lists 31,000 or so clones; roughly nine tenths of them were counted only once. The ten largest account for roughly 15% of the sample.

The sequence derives from an older man with acute or convalescent COVID-19. Sequenced input: peripheral blood. Here the chain combines TRBV11-2 and TRBJ2-3, and 15 junction bases match TRBD2. CDR3 region: CASSTGLAGGSTDTQYF. The sequenced DNA: TGTGCCAGCAGCACGGGACTAGCGGGGGGTAGCACAGATACGCAGTATTTT.